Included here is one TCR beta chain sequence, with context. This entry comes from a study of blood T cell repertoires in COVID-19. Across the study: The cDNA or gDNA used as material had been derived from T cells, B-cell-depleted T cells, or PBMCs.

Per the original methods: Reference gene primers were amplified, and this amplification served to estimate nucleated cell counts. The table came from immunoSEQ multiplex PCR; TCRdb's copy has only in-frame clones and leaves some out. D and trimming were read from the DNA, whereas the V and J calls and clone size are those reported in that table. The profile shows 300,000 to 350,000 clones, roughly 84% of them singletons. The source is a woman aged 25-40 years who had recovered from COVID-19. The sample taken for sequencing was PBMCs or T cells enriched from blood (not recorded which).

The DNA of the CDR3 is TGTGCCAGCAGCTTAGTGGGCAGAGTTATGAACACTGAAGCTTTCTTT. It encodes CASSLVGRVMNTEAFF. The chain links TRBV11-3 to TRBJ1-1, with D unclear. Trimming took off 1 base at V and 0 bases at J, with 12 bases between the two ends. The V gene's germline CDR1 is SGHNT and CDR2 YENEEA. This CDR3 is built from 16 residues.